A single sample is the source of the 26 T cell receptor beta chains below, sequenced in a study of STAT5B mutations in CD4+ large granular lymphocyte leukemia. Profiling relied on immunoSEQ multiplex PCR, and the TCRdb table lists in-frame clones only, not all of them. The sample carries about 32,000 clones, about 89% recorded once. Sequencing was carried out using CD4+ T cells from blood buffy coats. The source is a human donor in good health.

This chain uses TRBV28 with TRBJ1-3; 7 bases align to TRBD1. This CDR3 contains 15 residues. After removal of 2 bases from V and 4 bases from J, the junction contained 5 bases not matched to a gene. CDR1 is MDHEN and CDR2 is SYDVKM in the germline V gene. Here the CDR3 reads CASSLPTGIGNTIYF. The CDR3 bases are TGTGCCAGCAGTTTACCGACAGGGATCGGAAACACCATATATTTT.

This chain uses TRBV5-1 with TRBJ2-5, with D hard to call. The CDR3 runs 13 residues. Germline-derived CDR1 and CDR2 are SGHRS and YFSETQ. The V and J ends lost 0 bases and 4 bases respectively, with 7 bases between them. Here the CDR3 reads CASSLEMIETQYF. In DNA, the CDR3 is TGCGCCAGCAGCTTGGAGATGATAGAGACCCAGTACTTC. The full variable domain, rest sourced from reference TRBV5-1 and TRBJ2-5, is KAGVTQTPRYLIKTRGQQVTLSCSPISGHRSVSWYQQTPGQGLQFLFEYFSETQRNKGNFPGRFSGRQFSNSRSEMNVSTLELGDSALYLCASSLEMIETQYFGPGTRLLVL.

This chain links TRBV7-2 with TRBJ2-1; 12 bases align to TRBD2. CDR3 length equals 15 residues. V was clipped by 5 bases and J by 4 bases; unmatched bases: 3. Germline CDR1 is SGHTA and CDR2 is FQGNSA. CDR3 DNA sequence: TGTGCCAGCAGCCGGACTAGCGGGAATTACAATGAGCAGTTCTTC. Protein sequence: CASSRTSGNYNEQFF. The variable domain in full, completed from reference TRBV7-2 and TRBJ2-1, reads GAGVSQSPSNKVTEKGKDVELRCDPISGHTALYWYRQSLGQGLEFLIYFQGNSAPDKSGLPSDRFSAERTGGSVSTLTIQRTQQEDSAVYLCASSRTSGNYNEQFFGPGTRLTVL.

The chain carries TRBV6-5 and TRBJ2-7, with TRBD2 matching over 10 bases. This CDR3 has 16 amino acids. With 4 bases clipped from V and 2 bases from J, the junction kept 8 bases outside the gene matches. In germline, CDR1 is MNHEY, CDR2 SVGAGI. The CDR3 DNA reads TGTGCCAGCAGTTCCGGAGCGGGAGGGTTTCCCTACGAGCAGTACTTC. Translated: CASSSGAGGFPYEQYF.

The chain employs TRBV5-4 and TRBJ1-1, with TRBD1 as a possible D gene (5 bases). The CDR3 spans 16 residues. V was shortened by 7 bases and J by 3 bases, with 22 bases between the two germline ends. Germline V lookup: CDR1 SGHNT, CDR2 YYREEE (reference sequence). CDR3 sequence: CASQQKRGRDDTEAFF. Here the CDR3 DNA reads TGTGCCAGCCAACAAAAAAGGGGACGGGATGACACTGAAGCTTTCTTT.

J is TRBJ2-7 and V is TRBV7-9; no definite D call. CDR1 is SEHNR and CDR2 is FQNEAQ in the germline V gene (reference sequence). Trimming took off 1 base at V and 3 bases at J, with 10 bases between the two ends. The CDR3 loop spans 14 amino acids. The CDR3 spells CASSLGGEVYEQYF. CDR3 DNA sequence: TGTGCCAGCAGCTTAGGCGGAGAAGTCTACGAGCAGTACTTC.

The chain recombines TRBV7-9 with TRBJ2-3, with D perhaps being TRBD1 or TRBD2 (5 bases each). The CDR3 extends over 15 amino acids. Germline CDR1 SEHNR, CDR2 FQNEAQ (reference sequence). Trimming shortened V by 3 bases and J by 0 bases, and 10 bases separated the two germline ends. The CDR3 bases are TGTGCCAGCAGCTTTGGGACCGTTAGCACAGATACGCAGTATTTT. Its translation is CASSFGTVSTDTQYF. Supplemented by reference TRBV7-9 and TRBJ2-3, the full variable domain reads DTGVSQNPRHKITKRGQNVTFRCDPISEHNRLYWYRQTLGQGPEFLTYFQNEAQLEKSRLLSDRFSAERPKGSFSTLEIQRTEQGDSAMYLCASSFGTVSTDTQYFGPGTRLTVL.

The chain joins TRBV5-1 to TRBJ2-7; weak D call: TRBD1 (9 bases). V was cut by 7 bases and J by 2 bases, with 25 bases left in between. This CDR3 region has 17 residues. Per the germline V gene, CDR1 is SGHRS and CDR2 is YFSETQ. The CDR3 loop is CASRIRGGDRVAYEQYF. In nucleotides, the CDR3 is TGCGCCAGCCGTATTCGGGGGGGGGACAGGGTGGCCTACGAGCAGTACTTC.

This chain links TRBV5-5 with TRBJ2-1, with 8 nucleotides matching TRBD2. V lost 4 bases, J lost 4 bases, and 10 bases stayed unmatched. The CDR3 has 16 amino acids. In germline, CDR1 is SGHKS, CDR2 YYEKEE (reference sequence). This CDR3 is CASSPLFTSGYNEQFF. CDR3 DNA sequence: TGTGCCAGCAGCCCCCTGTTTACTAGCGGTTACAATGAGCAGTTCTTC.

The CDR3 DNA reads as TGTGCCAGCAGCTTAGGGCCCGGTGAGCAGTTCTTC. Amino acids: CASSLGPGEQFF. This chain links TRBV7-9 with TRBJ2-1; no definite D call. CDR3 length: 12 residues. CDR1 is SEHNR and CDR2 is FQNEAQ in the germline V gene (reference sequence). V gave up 1 base and J gave up 9 bases, with 7 bases separating them.

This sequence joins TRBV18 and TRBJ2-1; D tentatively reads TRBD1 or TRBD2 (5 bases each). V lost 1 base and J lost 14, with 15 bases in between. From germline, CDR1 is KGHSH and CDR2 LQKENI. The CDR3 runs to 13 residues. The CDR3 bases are TGTGCCAGCTCACCACGATGGGGGAGTGAAGAGTTCTTC. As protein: CASSPRWGSEEFF.

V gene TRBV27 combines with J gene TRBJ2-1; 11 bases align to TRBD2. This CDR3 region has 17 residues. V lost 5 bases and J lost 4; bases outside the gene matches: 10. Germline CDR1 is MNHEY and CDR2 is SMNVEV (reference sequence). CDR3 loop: CASSPTGTSGHYNEQFF. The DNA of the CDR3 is TGTGCCAGCAGTCCAACCGGGACTAGCGGACATTACAATGAGCAGTTCTTC.

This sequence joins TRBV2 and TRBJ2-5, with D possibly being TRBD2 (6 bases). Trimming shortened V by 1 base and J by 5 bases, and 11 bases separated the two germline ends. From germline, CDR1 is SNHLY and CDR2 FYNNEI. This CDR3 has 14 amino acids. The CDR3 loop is CASSEGAGWETQYF. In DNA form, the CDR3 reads TGTGCCAGCAGTGAAGGGGCGGGGTGGGAGACCCAGTACTTC.

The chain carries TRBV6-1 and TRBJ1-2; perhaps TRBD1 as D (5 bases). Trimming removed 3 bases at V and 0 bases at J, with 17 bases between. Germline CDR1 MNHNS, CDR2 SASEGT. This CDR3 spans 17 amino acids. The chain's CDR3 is CASSDFGGASTNYGYTF. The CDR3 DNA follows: TGTGCCAGCAGTGATTTTGGTGGGGCGTCCACTAACTATGGCTACACCTTC.

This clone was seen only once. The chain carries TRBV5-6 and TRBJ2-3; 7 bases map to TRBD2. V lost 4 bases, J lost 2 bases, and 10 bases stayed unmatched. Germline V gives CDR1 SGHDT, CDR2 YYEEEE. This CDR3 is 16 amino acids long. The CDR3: CASSPRDYKFTDTQYF. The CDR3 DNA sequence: TGTGCCAGCAGCCCCCGGGACTACAAATTCACAGATACGCAGTATTTT.

Here the CDR3 DNA reads TGTGCCAGCAGTGAAGCGGACAGGAACTATGGCTACACCTTC. Its translation: CASSEADRNYGYTF. The chain combines TRBV6-1 with TRBJ1-2, with TRBD1 matching 7 bases. The CDR3 spans 14 residues. Germline assignment: CDR1 MNHNS and CDR2 SASEGT. Germline trimming cut 0 bases from V and 2 bases from J; bases unmatched to any gene: 0.

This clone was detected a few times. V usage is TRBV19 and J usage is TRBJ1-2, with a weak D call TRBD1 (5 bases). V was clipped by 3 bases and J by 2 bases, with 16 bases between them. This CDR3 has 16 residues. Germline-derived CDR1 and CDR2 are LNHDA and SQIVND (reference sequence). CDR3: CASSISSGTVNYGYTF. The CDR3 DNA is TGTGCCAGTAGTATTTCGTCCGGGACCGTCAACTATGGCTACACCTTC.

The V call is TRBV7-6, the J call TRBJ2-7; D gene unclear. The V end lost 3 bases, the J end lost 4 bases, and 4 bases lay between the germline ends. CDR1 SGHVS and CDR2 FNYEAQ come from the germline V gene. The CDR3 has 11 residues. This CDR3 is CASSLQYEQYF. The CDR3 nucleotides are TGTGCCAGCAGCTTGCAGTACGAGCAGTACTTC.

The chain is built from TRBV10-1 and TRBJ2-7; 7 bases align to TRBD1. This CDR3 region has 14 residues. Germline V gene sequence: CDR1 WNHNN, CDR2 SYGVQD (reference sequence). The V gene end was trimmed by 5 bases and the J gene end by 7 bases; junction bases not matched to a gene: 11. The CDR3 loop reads CASSPRTGLGEQYF. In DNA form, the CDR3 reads TGCGCCAGCAGTCCGAGGACAGGCCTGGGGGAGCAGTACTTC.

The DNA of the CDR3 is TGTGCCACCGCGAACCCCCCTACTTACGAGCAGTACTTC. It yields the protein CATANPPTYEQYF. The chain combines TRBV6-6 with TRBJ2-7; D ambiguous. Germline values: CDR1 MNHNY, CDR2 SVGAGI (reference sequence). The CDR3 contains 13 residues. Trimming took 10 bases from V and 4 from J, leaving 17 bases between them.

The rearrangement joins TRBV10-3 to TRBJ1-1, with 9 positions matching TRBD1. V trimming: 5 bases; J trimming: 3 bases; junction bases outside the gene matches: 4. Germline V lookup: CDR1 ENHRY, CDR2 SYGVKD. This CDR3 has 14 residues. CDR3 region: CAISPGQGDTEAFF. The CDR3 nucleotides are TGTGCCATCAGTCCGGGACAGGGAGACACTGAAGCTTTCTTT.

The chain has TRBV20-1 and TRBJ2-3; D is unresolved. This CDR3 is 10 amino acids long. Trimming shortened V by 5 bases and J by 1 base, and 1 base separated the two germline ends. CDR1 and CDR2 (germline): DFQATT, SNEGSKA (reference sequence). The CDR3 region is CSACTDTQYF. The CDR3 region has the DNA TGCAGTGCTTGCACAGATACGCAGTATTTT.

The CDR3 sequence is CASSFRGRDTGELFF. The DNA for the CDR3 is TGTGCCAGCAGTTTTCGGGGGCGCGACACCGGGGAGCTGTTTTTT. V usage is TRBV27 and J usage is TRBJ2-2; either TRBD1 or TRBD2 may fit D (6 bases each). The V and J ends lost 3 bases and 3 bases respectively, with 11 bases between them. The CDR3 spans 15 residues. Germline V lookup: CDR1 MNHEY, CDR2 SMNVEV (reference sequence).

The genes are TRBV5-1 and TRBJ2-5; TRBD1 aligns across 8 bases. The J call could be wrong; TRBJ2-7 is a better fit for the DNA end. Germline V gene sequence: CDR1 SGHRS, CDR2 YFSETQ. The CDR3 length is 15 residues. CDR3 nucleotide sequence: TGCGCCAGCAGCCACGGACAGGGCGGAGGATACGAGCAGTACTTC. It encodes CASSHGQGGGYEQYF.

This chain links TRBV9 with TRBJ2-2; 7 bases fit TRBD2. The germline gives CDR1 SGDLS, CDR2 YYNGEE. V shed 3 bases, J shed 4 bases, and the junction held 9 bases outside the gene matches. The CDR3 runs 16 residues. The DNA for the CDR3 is TGTGCCAGCAGCGCCAGTGCGGGAGCCTCCACCGGGGAGCTGTTTTTT. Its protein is CASSASAGASTGELFF.

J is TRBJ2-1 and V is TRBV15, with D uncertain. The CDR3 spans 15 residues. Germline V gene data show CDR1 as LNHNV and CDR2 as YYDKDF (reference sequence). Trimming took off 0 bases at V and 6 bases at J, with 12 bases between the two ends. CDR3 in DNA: TGTGCCACCAGCAGAGATACTCTCTTGGGCAATGAGCAGTTCTTC. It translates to CATSRDTLLGNEQFF.